This T cell receptor (beta chain) was retrieved from a study of CD8+CD57+ T cells in acquired aplastic anemia. About the study: Sorted CD4+ and CD8+ cells yielded roughly 3.2 ug of DNA on average. Researchers reported that healthy donors averaged approximately 10 million reads for CD4+ cells.

The CDR3 spans 15 residues. Notes on the study in general: For CD8+ Simpson's diversity, patients and controls showed no significant difference.

The template used for profiling TCR beta VDJ and CDR3 was genomic DNA. TCRdb re-analysed the reads in MiXCR, keeping a single row per CDR3 protein. The data contain over 150,000 distinct CDR3 sequences, approximately 40% of them seen just once; the ten biggest clones take up approximately 1%. About this clonotype itself: The antigen remains unidentified.

This receptor was obtained from a human donor in good health. The V call is TRBV12-3 or TRBV12-4, the J call TRBJ2-2, with 10 bases fitting TRBD1. Material for sequencing was sorted CD4+, CD8+, or CD8+CD57+ T cells (not recorded which) from PBMCs. The CDR3 sequence is CASTGGNGNTGELFF. CDR3 DNA: TGTGCGTCGACAGGGGGCAATGGGAACACCGGGGAGCTGTTTTTT.